A single sample gave rise to the 2 T cell receptor beta chains below, sequenced in a study of T-cell reconstitution after alpha-beta-depleted transplantation in children. Unique molecular identifiers tagged the TCRbeta library. TCRdb called the PCR reads again in MiXCR, with one record for every CDR3 protein. The sample comprises 450,000 to 600,000 distinct CDR3 sequences, less than 35% of which are singletons, and 2% to 2.5% rests with the top ten. Sequenced here: PBMCs from the stem cell graft donor, sampled from the stem cell graft. The receptors here all came from a human donor who donated a stem cell graft to a child with aplastic anemia.

The chain links TRBV18 to TRBJ2-7; possibly TRBD1 or TRBD2 for D (5 bases each). The CDR3 covers 14 residues. The germline gives CDR1 KGHSH, CDR2 LQKENI. Trimming stripped 2 bases from V and 6 bases from J, with 14 bases between. The CDR3, as DNA: TGTGCCAGCTCACCAGGGACGGTCTATGGCGAGCAGTACTTC. Translated: CASSPGTVYGEQYF.

This chain joins TRBV10-3 and TRBJ1-6; 9 bases line up with TRBD1. The V gene's germline CDR1 is ENHRY and CDR2 SYGVKD. With V trimmed by 6 bases and J by 8 bases, 2 bases remained unmatched. This CDR3 has 13 amino acids. In DNA, the CDR3 is TGTGCCATCAGCTGGACAGGGGATTCACCCCTCCACTTT. Protein: CAISWTGDSPLHF.